The source of this T cell receptor (beta chain) is a study of long-term antiretroviral therapy in people with HIV. Running of the v3.0 immunoSEQ assay took place at survey level. Some clones are missing from TCRdb's copy, which holds only in-frame ones; the method was immunoSEQ multiplex PCR. The sample records fewer than 25,000 clones, 85% to 95% being singletons. The CDR3 is made up of 15 amino acids. V was trimmed by 0 bases and J by 0 bases, leaving 6 bases between them. Per germline, CDR1 MGHRA and CDR2 YSYEKL. The material was unsorted PBMCs, obtained roughly 5.1 years after starting antiretroviral therapy. The chain uses TRBV4-1 and TRBJ1-3; no firm D call. The sequence was collected from a woman aged 50 to 65 with HIV. CDR3 in DNA: TGCGCCAGCAGCCAAGACAGAGCCTCTGGAAACACCATATATTTT. Its protein product is CASSQDRASGNTIYF.